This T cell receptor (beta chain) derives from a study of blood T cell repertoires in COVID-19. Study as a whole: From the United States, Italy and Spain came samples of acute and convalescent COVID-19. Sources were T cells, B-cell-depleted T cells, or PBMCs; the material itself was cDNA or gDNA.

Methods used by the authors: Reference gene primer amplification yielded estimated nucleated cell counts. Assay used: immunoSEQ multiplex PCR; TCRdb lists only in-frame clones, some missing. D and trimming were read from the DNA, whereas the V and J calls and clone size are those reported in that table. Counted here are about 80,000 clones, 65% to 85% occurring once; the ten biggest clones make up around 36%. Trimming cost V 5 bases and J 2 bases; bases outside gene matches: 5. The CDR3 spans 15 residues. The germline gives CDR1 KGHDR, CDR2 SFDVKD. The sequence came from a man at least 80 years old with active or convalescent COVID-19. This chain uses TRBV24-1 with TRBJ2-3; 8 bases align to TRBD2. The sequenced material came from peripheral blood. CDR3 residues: CATSGWREDTDTQYF. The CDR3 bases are TGTGCCACCAGTGGGTGGCGGGAGGACACAGATACGCAGTATTTT.